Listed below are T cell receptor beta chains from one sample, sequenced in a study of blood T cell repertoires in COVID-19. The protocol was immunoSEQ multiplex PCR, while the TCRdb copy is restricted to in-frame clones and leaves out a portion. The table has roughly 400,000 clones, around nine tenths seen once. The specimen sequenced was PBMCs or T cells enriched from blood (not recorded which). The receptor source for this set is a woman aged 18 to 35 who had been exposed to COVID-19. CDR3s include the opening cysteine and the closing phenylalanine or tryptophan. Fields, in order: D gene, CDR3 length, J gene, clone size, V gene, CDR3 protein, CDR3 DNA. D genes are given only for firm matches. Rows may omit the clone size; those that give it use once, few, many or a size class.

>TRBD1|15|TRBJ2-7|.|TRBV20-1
CSASSLGQGPYEQYF
TGCAGTGCTAGTTCTTTGGGACAGGGACCCTACGAGCAGTACTTC
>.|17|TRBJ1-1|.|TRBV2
CASTTNTGFSVNTEAFF
TGTGCCAGCACAACAAATACAGGGTTTTCGGTGAACACTGAAGCTTTCTTT
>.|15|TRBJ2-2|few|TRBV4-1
CASSLLESSSGELFF
TGCGCCAGCAGCCTCCTCGAGAGTAGTTCCGGGGAGCTGTTTTTT
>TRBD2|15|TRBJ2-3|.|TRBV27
CASSALAGGTDTQYF
TGTGCCAGCAGTGCCTTAGCGGGGGGCACAGATACGCAGTATTTT
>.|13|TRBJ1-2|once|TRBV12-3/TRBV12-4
CASSEGGSYGYTF
TGTGCCAGCAGCGAAGGGGGTTCCTATGGCTACACCTTC
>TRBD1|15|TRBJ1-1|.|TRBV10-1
CASSENRGWETEAFF
TGCGCCAGCAGTGAGAACAGGGGTTGGGAAACTGAAGCTTTCTTT
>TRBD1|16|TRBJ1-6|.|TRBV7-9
CASSLLGQAGNSPLHF
TGTGCCAGCAGCCTGTTGGGACAGGCGGGTAATTCACCCCTCCACTTT
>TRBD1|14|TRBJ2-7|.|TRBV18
CASSLRQGAYEQYF
TGTGCCAGCTCACTTAGACAGGGGGCGTACGAGCAGTACTTC
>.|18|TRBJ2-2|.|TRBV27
CASSQRRVQGDNTGELFF
TGTGCCAGCAGCCAACGAAGAGTACAGGGTGATAACACCGGGGAGCTGTTTTTT
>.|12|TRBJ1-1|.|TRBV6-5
CASSSTGSEAFF
TGTGCCAGCAGTTCCACAGGGTCTGAAGCTTTCTTT
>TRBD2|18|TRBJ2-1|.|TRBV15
CATSSPLPGLAGFLEQFF
TGTGCCACCAGCTCGCCGCTGCCGGGACTAGCGGGGTTTCTTGAGCAGTTCTTC
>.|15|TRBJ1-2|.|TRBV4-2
CASSQDSDFNYGYTF
TGTGCCAGCAGCCAAGATTCAGACTTCAACTATGGCTACACCTTC
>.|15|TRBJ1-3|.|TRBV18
CASSLTLSAGNTIYF
TGTGCCAGCTCACTTACCCTATCCGCTGGAAACACCATATATTTT